This T cell receptor (beta chain) stems from a study of blood T cell repertoires in COVID-19. Some clones are missing from TCRdb's copy, which holds only in-frame ones; the method was immunoSEQ multiplex PCR. The sample lists 430,000 or so clones, around 90% occurring once. Trimming cost V 5 bases and J 1 base, with 11 bases left between them. There are 15 residues in the CDR3. The germline CDR1 and CDR2 sequences are LNHDA and SQIVND (reference sequence). This receptor was taken from a man in his late teens or twenties with COVID-19, enrolled during active disease. Sequenced sample: peripheral blood. The chain recombines TRBV19 with TRBJ1-4; D unclear. CDR3 sequence (DNA): TGTGCCAGTAGTTATTCCGGGGTAACTAATGAAAAACTGTTTTTT. This encodes CASSYSGVTNEKLFF.